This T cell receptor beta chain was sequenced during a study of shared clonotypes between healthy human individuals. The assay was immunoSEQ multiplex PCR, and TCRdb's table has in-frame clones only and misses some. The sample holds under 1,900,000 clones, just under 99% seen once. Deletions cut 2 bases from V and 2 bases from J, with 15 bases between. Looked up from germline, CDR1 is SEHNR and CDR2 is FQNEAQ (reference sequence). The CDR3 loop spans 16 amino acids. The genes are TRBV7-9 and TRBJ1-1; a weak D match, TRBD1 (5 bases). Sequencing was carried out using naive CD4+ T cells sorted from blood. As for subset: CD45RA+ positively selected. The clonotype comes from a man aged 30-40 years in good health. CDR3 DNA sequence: TGTGCCAGCAGCTTATCATGGGGACGGTTAAACACTGAAGCTTTCTTT. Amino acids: CASSLSWGRLNTEAFF.